This T cell receptor (beta chain) was recorded in a study of blood T cells in healthy people across ages. Study-wide findings and caveats: While age rose, TCR beta diversity per million T cells dropped in a roughly linear way. Reliance upon unsorted PBMCs precluded definitive naive versus antigen-experienced comparison.

Per-sample yields of isolated PBMCs were at least 7 million. A second PCR, run for about 6 to 11 cycles, used a sample-barcoded 5' primer plus a J-beta primer mix. TCRdb re-called the 5' RACE reads with MiXCR, one entry per CDR3 protein. The data show around 650,000 distinct CDR3 sequences, about 34% seen once. CDR3 length: 12 amino acids. Germline CDR1 DFQATT, CDR2 SNEGSKA (reference sequence). V shed 3 bases and J shed 3 bases, with 9 bases lying between them. This clonotype turned up a few times. Its matching antigen is unknown. The genes are TRBV20-1 and TRBJ2-7; possibly TRBD1 for D (5 bases). The sequencing input was blood. The receptor's source is an elderly woman in good health. The CDR3 loop is CSARLQVYEQYF. The CDR3, as DNA: TGCAGTGCTAGGTTACAGGTCTACGAGCAGTACTTC.